This passage covers 29 T cell receptor beta chains from one sample sequenced in a study of control samples from healthy donors and cancer patients. TCRdb keeps only in-frame clones here, not all; method: immunoSEQ multiplex PCR. Here the sample spans approximately 90,000 clones, roughly 83% being singletons. Sequenced material: PBMCs. The receptors stem from an older man with lung cancer.

The V and J genes are TRBV3-1 (or the pseudogene TRBV3-2) and TRBJ1-1; possibly TRBD1 for D (5 bases). The CDR3 is 15 amino acids. The ends were cut back, 4 bases at V and 5 bases at J, with 17 bases in the middle. Germline CDR1 and CDR2: LGHDT and YNNKEL (reference sequence). The CDR3 is CASSPRTWGKTEAFF. In DNA, the CDR3 is TGTGCCAGCAGCCCTAGGACATGGGGGAAAACTGAAGCTTTCTTT.

The rearrangement joins TRBV27 to TRBJ2-7; weak D call: TRBD2 (5 bases). Trimming stripped 1 base from V and 2 bases from J, with 12 bases between. Per germline, CDR1 MNHEY and CDR2 SMNVEV (reference sequence). The CDR3 loop spans 15 amino acids. CDR3 loop: CASSLFSGLTYEQYF. In DNA form, the CDR3 reads TGTGCCAGCAGTTTATTTTCAGGACTCACCTACGAGCAGTACTTC.

The chain uses TRBV11-3 and TRBJ2-2, with no clear D. V shed 1 base and J shed 4 bases, with 4 bases lying between them. CDR1 SGHNT and CDR2 YENEEA come from the germline V gene. The CDR3 loop spans 13 amino acids. The CDR3 region has the DNA TGTGCCAGCAGCTTAGTGGCCACCGGGGAGCTGTTTTTT. Protein product: CASSLVATGELFF.

The chain is built from TRBV23-1 and TRBJ1-6, with no clear D. TRBV23-1 is known as an ORF, though its function is uncertain. The CDR3 contains 21 residues. Trimming stripped 1 base from V and 5 bases from J, with 27 bases between. CDR3 sequence (DNA): TGCGCCAGCAGTCAATTAAATGTGGACGCTTTCCAGGAAGATAATAATTCACCCCTCCACTTT. It is translated as CASSQLNVDAFQEDNNSPLHF.

A few counts support this clone. The genes are TRBV11-2 and TRBJ1-1, with 7 nucleotides matching TRBD1. V dropped 5 bases and J dropped 11; count of bases not matched to a gene: 8. Per the germline V gene, CDR1 is SGHAT and CDR2 is FQNNGV. The CDR3 contains 12 residues. CDR3 nucleotide sequence: TGTGCCAGCAGCATAGGACAGGAGAAGGCTTTCTTT. This encodes CASSIGQEKAFF.

The CDR3 region is CASSLASRDRDHEQYF. The CDR3 DNA sequence: TGTGCCAGCAGCTTGGCCTCTCGGGACAGGGACCACGAGCAGTACTTC. The chain couples TRBV5-4 to TRBJ2-7, with 9 bases lining up with TRBD1. The V gene's germline CDR1 is SGHNT and CDR2 YYREEE (reference sequence). The CDR3 runs to 16 residues. The junction had 9 bases not matched to a gene; V was cut back by 0 bases and J by 5 bases.

This chain links TRBV7-8 with TRBJ1-3; D not resolved. The CDR3 is 14 amino acids. Germline V lookup: CDR1 SGHVS, CDR2 FQNEAQ. V was clipped by 5 bases and J by 4 bases, with 12 bases between them. This chain's CDR3 is CASSNGGSGNTIYF. CDR3 sequence (DNA): TGTGCCAGCAGCAACGGAGGCTCCGGAAACACCATATATTTT.

This sequence joins TRBV2 and TRBJ2-3; D unresolved. Germline V CDR1 and CDR2: SNHLY, FYNNEI. Trimming pared 7 bases from V and 2 bases from J, leaving 10 bases between. The CDR3 is made up of 13 amino acids. CDR3 DNA: TGTGCCAGCAAGAGCGAATACACAGATACGCAGTATTTT. Translated, it gives CASKSEYTDTQYF.

This chain uses TRBV11-2 with TRBJ2-2; 9 nucleotides line up with TRBD1. J lost 4 bases, V lost 5 bases, and 5 bases had no gene match. Germline V CDR1 and CDR2: SGHAT, FQNNGV. The CDR3 totals 15 residues. The CDR3, as DNA: TGTGCCAGCAGCGCGGGACAGGGTCGCACCGGGGAGCTGTTTTTT. As protein: CASSAGQGRTGELFF. Filled out from reference TRBV11-2 and TRBJ2-2, the complete variable domain reads EAGVAQSPRYKIIEKRQSVAFWCNPISGHATLYWYQQILGQGPKLLIQFQNNGVVDDSQLPKDRFSAERLKGVDSTLKIQPAKLEDSAVYLCASSAGQGRTGELFFGEGSRLTVL.

The J gene is TRBJ2-6, the V gene TRBV20-1; D perhaps matches TRBD1 (6 bases). Trimming left V 3 bases short and J 2 bases short, with 23 bases between. This CDR3 comprises 19 residues. Germline CDR1 and CDR2: DFQATT and SNEGSKA (reference sequence). The CDR3 is CSASPTRTERSAGANVLTF. CDR3 nucleotides: TGCAGTGCTAGTCCCACAAGGACAGAGCGTAGCGCTGGGGCCAACGTCCTGACTTTC.

The CDR3 nucleotides read TGTGCCAGCAGCTTGGACATCTCTGGGGCCAACGTCCTGACTTTC. Protein sequence: CASSLDISGANVLTF. The chain has TRBV7-8 and TRBJ2-6, with D tentatively TRBD1 (5 bases). Trimming removed 3 bases from V and 0 bases from J, with 6 bases in between. Germline-derived CDR1 and CDR2 are SGHVS and FQNEAQ. CDR3 size: 15 residues. The entire variable domain, with the rest obtained from reference TRBV7-8 and TRBJ2-6, is as follows: GAGVSQSPRYKVAKRGQDVALRCDPISGHVSLFWYQQALGQGPEFLTYFQNEAQLDKSGLPSDRFFAERPEGSVSTLKIQRTQQEDSAVYLCASSLDISGANVLTFGAGSRLTVL.

This clone is a singleton in its sample. The CDR3 DNA reads TGTGCCAGCAGTCCACAGGGTTACAATGAGCAGTTCTTC. Its translation: CASSPQGYNEQFF. The chain links TRBV27 to TRBJ2-1; weak D call: TRBD1 (6 bases). CDR1 is MNHEY, CDR2 SMNVEV, per germline (reference sequence). The CDR3 runs to 13 residues. V gave up 5 bases and J gave up 4 bases, with 9 bases separating them.

This chain connects TRBV3-1 (or the pseudogene TRBV3-2) to TRBJ2-7, with D perhaps assigned TRBD1 or TRBD2 (5 bases each). The ends were cut back, 3 bases at V and 11 bases at J, with 17 bases in the middle. This CDR3 has 13 amino acids. The V gene's germline CDR1 is LGHDT and CDR2 YNNKEL (reference sequence). CDR3 protein: CASSHRDGAGEYF. The DNA for the CDR3 is TGTGCCAGCAGCCACCGGGACGGCGCCGGGGAGTACTTC.

The chain is built from TRBV10-1 and TRBJ2-7, with 8 bases identical to TRBD2. The V gene's germline CDR1 is WNHNN and CDR2 SYGVQD (reference sequence). CDR3 length equals 17 residues. V trimming: 8 bases; J trimming: 2 bases; junction bases outside the gene matches: 17. The CDR3: CASLRHSQKRETYEQYF. The DNA for the CDR3 is TGCGCCAGCCTAAGGCATTCTCAGAAGCGGGAGACCTACGAGCAGTACTTC.

This sequence joins TRBV9 and TRBJ2-7; no clear D. Between the trimmed V and J ends, which lost 3 bases and 3 bases, there was a span of 16 bases. Per the germline V gene, CDR1 is SGDLS and CDR2 is YYNGEE. The CDR3 contains 15 residues. CDR3 coding DNA: TGTGCCAGCAGCGCAAGATCGGACCCCGTCTACGAGCAGTACTTC. Translating it yields CASSARSDPVYEQYF.

The rearrangement joins TRBV19 to TRBJ2-2; 7 bases match TRBD2. Per germline, CDR1 LNHDA and CDR2 SQIVND (reference sequence). This CDR3 comprises 14 residues. Losses at the gene ends were 8 bases for V and 4 bases for J; bases not matched to a gene: 7. The CDR3: CASSRGGTTGELFF. The CDR3 bases are TGTGCCAGTTCCCGGGGAGGGACCACCGGGGAGCTGTTTTTT.

The V call is TRBV24-1, the J call TRBJ1-1, with TRBD1 as a possible D gene (5 bases). CDR1 and CDR2 (germline): KGHDR, SFDVKD. The CDR3 loop spans 15 amino acids. With 7 bases removed from V and 0 bases from J, the gap between germline ends came to 14 bases. Here the CDR3 reads CATRGPGLMNTEAFF. The CDR3 DNA reads as TGTGCCACCAGGGGACCAGGGCTGATGAACACTGAAGCTTTCTTT.

In this sample, this clone turned up once. The chain employs TRBV6-1 and TRBJ1-5; D ambiguous. This CDR3 region has 13 residues. V lost 3 bases, J lost 0 bases, and 3 bases lay in between. CDR1 MNHNS and CDR2 SASEGT come from the germline V gene. The CDR3 protein is CASSEYSNQPQHF. The CDR3 DNA reads TGTGCCAGCAGTGAGTATAGCAATCAGCCCCAGCATTTT.

There are a few counts of this clone. The chain joins TRBV7-8 to TRBJ1-5; TRBD1 matches 8 bases. This CDR3 is built from 15 residues. Germline assignment: CDR1 SGHVS and CDR2 FQNEAQ. The junction had 4 bases not matched to a gene; V was cut back by 5 bases and J by 1 base. CDR3 protein: CASSRTGYSNQPQHF. The CDR3, as DNA: TGTGCCAGCAGCCGGACAGGGTACAGCAATCAGCCCCAGCATTTT.

This rearrangement joins TRBV7-2 to TRBJ2-7; D ambiguous. The germline CDR1 and CDR2 sequences are SGHTA and FQGNSA. This CDR3 region has 13 residues. Trimming took 6 bases from V and 3 from J, leaving 12 bases between them. DNA for the CDR3: TGTGCCAGCAGTTTGGGCCCAATCTACGAGCAGTACTTC. Translated: CASSLGPIYEQYF.

The CDR3 protein is CASSLSPTLNTQYF. The CDR3 DNA follows: TGTGCCAGCAGCTTGTCCCCAACCCTCAATACGCAGTATTTT. This rearrangement joins TRBV5-4 to TRBJ2-3; D gene unclear. Trimming took off 1 base at V and 7 bases at J, with 13 bases between the two ends. Germline values: CDR1 SGHNT, CDR2 YYREEE (reference sequence). The CDR3 length is 14 residues.

The chain combines TRBV6-5 with TRBJ1-1, with D unclear. Trimming cost V 6 bases and J 4 bases, with 18 bases left between them. CDR1 is MNHEY and CDR2 is SVGAGI in the germline V gene. The CDR3 consists of 15 residues. The CDR3 nucleotides are TGTGCCAGCAGCCGACATGTTAATCTACTCACTGAAGCTTTCTTT. Its translation is CASSRHVNLLTEAFF.

The chain joins TRBV11-2 to TRBJ2-2, with 8 bases that match TRBD2. CDR1 and CDR2 (germline): SGHAT, FQNNGV. V lost 0 bases, J lost 3 bases, and 12 bases stayed unmatched. The CDR3 spans 19 residues. CDR3: CASSLEFGGAGGYTGELFF. CDR3 coding DNA: TGTGCCAGCAGCTTAGAGTTTGGTGGTGCGGGGGGCTACACCGGGGAGCTGTTTTTT.

This chain joins TRBV27 and TRBJ1-1, with D perhaps TRBD1 (5 bases). Germline assignment: CDR1 MNHEY and CDR2 SMNVEV (reference sequence). The CDR3 runs 14 residues. The V gene lost 5 bases and the J gene lost 4 bases, with 14 bases spanning the gap. CDR3 coding DNA: TGTGCCAGCAGTATTGCGGGGGATAGCACTGAAGCTTTCTTT. Translated, it gives CASSIAGDSTEAFF.

The J gene is TRBJ2-7, the V gene TRBV28; D tentatively fits TRBD1 or TRBD2 (5 bases each). The CDR3 consists of 15 residues. Germline V CDR1 and CDR2: MDHEN, SYDVKM. The ends were cut back, 6 bases at V and 5 bases at J, with 20 bases in the middle. Here the CDR3 reads CASRAAFQGSDEQYF. The CDR3 DNA reads as TGTGCCAGCAGAGCGGCTTTCCAGGGTTCCGACGAGCAGTACTTC.

This clone was picked up many times. V is TRBV2 and J is TRBJ2-5; D is unresolved. Trimming left V 6 bases short and J 4 bases short, with 9 bases between. Germline V CDR1 and CDR2: SNHLY, FYNNEI. This CDR3 spans 12 amino acids. Here the CDR3 reads CASSLDVETQYF. CDR3 bases: TGTGCCAGCAGCTTAGACGTAGAGACCCAGTACTTC.

About this clone itself: The junction and the germline gene differ at one end; a read error may be behind it. The rearrangement links TRBV3-1 (or the pseudogene TRBV3-2) to TRBJ2-1, with unresolved D. The CDR3 extends over 14 amino acids. CDR1 and CDR2 (germline): LGHDT, YNNKEL (reference sequence). CDR3 in amino acids: CASSATSSFNEQFF. The DNA of the CDR3 is TGTGCCAGCAGCGCTACATCCTCCTTCAATGAGCAGTTCTTC.

The chain employs TRBV3-1 (or the pseudogene TRBV3-2) and TRBJ1-1, with D unclear. V was clipped by 2 bases and J by 3 bases, with 10 bases between them. Germline V gene lookup returns CDR1 LGHDT and CDR2 YNNKEL (reference sequence). The CDR3 spans 14 residues. CDR3 residues: CASSQSGGYTEAFF. The CDR3, as DNA: TGTGCCAGCAGCCAATCGGGCGGGTACACTGAAGCTTTCTTT.

The rearrangement links TRBV7-6 to TRBJ2-7, with TRBD2 identical over 10 bases. Trimming cost V 5 bases and J 3 bases; bases outside gene matches: 10. The CDR3 sequence is 16 residues long. Germline V lookup: CDR1 SGHVS, CDR2 FNYEAQ. CDR3 nucleotide sequence: TGTGCCAGCAGCCCCCGCCTTAGCGGGGGGATCTACGAGCAGTACTTC. Translated, it gives CASSPRLSGGIYEQYF.